The 4 T cell receptor beta chains given below trace back to one sample, sequenced in a study of tumor-infiltrating lymphocytes in primary liver carcinoma. Extraction of RNA together with DNA used about 17-31 mg of unsorted bulk tissue. A primer in the constant region served to generate TCR beta cDNA from roughly 550 ng of total RNA. Slightly modified ARM-PCR, run as three nested multiplex PCR rounds, produced the TCR beta libraries. PCR rounds one and two used TRBV1-TRBV30 forward primers with a C-beta reverse primer for about 9 cycles each. TCRdb fed the multiplex PCR reads into MiXCR, producing one record per CDR3 protein. The sample yields fewer than 200,000 distinct CDR3 sequences, about 85% seen once. The sequencing sample was made of tumor tissue from primary liver carcinoma. All receptors come from a man aged 40-49 years with primary liver carcinoma and hepatitis B virus infection.

The chain links TRBV29-1 to TRBJ2-3, with TRBD2 matching over 9 bases. This CDR3 spans 15 amino acids. In germline, CDR1 is SQVTM, CDR2 ANQGSEA. Trimming cost V 4 bases and J 10 bases; bases outside gene matches: 15. The CDR3 loop reads CSVARSSGSGRAQYF. CDR3 DNA sequence: TGCAGCGTTGCAAGGAGTAGCGGGAGCGGCAGAGCGCAGTATTTT.

This clonotype was detected only once. An end of the junction differs from the germline gene, which may be a read error. This rearrangement joins TRBV5-5 to TRBJ1-5; D gene uncertain. Germline assignment: CDR1 SGHKS and CDR2 YYEKEE (reference sequence). The CDR3 sequence is 13 residues long. The CDR3 is CAGSSFSNQPQHF. CDR3 nucleotides: TGTGCCGGCAGCTCATTCAGCAATCAGCCCCAGCATTTT.

Regarding this clonotype: Relative to the germline gene, one junction end is altered; a read error may explain this. V is TRBV5-4 and J is TRBJ2-5; D is unclear. CDR1 and CDR2 (germline): SGHNT, YYREEE (reference sequence). This CDR3 is built from 12 residues. Here the CDR3 DNA reads TGTGCCAACAGCTTGTTTCTAGAGACCCAGAACTTC. This gives the protein CANSLFLETQNF.

For this clonotype: The junction and the germline gene differ at one end; a read error may be behind it. This rearrangement joins TRBV5-4 to TRBJ2-5; 10 nucleotides align to TRBD2. Germline assignment: CDR1 SGHNT and CDR2 YYREEE (reference sequence). The CDR3 covers 17 residues. The CDR3 nucleotides read TGTACCAGCAGTCCCACTAGCGGGAAAACTAAAGGGGGACCCCAGTACTTC. Translating it yields CTSSPTSGKTKGGPQYF.